These 17 T cell receptor beta chains share one sample of origin, sequenced in a study of graft-versus-host responses after intestinal transplantation. The protocol was immunoSEQ multiplex PCR, while the TCRdb copy is restricted to in-frame clones and leaves out a portion. The repertoire holds over 9,000 clones, with 85% to 90% as singletons. Sequences were derived from PBMCs, sampled about 240 days after intestinal transplant. The receptors were gathered from a human patient who received an intestinal transplant, so some T cells may come from the graft donor.

With regard to this clone: The sample holds other DNA sequences that translate to the same CDR3. The chain employs TRBV4-1 and TRBJ2-7, with 7 positions matching TRBD1. The CDR3 sequence is 15 residues long. In germline, CDR1 is MGHRA, CDR2 YSYEKL. Trimming took 1 base from V and 1 from J; bases not matched to a gene: 4. CDR3 coding DNA: TGCGCCAGCAGCCAAGGTCCGGGACAGTCCTACGAGCAGTACTTC. This sequence encodes CASSQGPGQSYEQYF.

The chain links TRBV6-4 to TRBJ2-1; tentatively, D is TRBD2 (6 bases). Germline V gene data show CDR1 as MRHNA and CDR2 as SNTAGT. The V gene lost 6 bases and the J gene lost 8 bases, with 17 bases spanning the gap. The CDR3 spans 14 residues. DNA of the CDR3: TGTGCCAGCAGCCGAATGGAGGGCAGTGATGAGCAGTTCTTC. This sequence encodes CASSRMEGSDEQFF.

This clone was seen a single time. This rearrangement joins TRBV7-9 to TRBJ2-1; 12 nucleotides match TRBD2. The CDR3 is made up of 16 amino acids. Trimming took 4 bases from V and 8 from J; bases not matched to a gene: 9. Germline CDR1 reads SEHNR; CDR2 reads FQNEAQ (reference sequence). The CDR3 here is CASSSASGRAVDEQFF. In DNA, the CDR3 is TGTGCCAGCAGCTCCGCTAGCGGGAGGGCCGTGGATGAGCAGTTCTTC.

This clone was seen a single time. V is TRBV27 and J is TRBJ1-1, with a weak D call TRBD1 (5 bases). V lost 3 bases, J lost 2 bases, and 7 bases lay in between. Germline CDR1 and CDR2: MNHEY and SMNVEV (reference sequence). CDR3 length: 13 amino acids. CDR3 in amino acids: CASSLTVNTEAFF. CDR3 nucleotide sequence: TGTGCCAGCAGTTTGACAGTTAACACTGAAGCTTTCTTT.

The gene calls are TRBV4-1 and TRBJ2-1; D ambiguous. Per germline, CDR1 MGHRA and CDR2 YSYEKL. Trimming cost V 2 bases and J 0 bases, with 11 bases left between them. The CDR3 totals 16 residues. Here the CDR3 DNA reads TGCGCCAGCAGCCAACGGTGGATAGGCTCCTACAATGAGCAGTTCTTC. Translated: CASSQRWIGSYNEQFF.

The chain links TRBV11-2 to TRBJ1-4; TRBD1 matches 12 bases. Unmatched junction bases numbered 11, after V lost 0 bases and J lost 12 bases. The CDR3 loop spans 17 amino acids. CDR1 is SGHAT and CDR2 is FQNNGV in the germline V gene. CDR3 DNA sequence: TGTGCCAGCAGCTTAGATCGGGGACAGGGGGCGAGTGGAGAACTGTTTTTT. Translation gives CASSLDRGQGASGELFF.

This clone was seen only once. The CDR3 is CASSVTSGRAWSYNEQFF. Here the CDR3 DNA reads TGTGCCAGCAGCGTGACTAGCGGGAGGGCCTGGTCCTACAATGAGCAGTTCTTC. The chain employs TRBV9 and TRBJ2-1, with 14 bases that match TRBD2. CDR3 size: 18 residues. Germline V gene lookup returns CDR1 SGDLS and CDR2 YYNGEE. V shed 2 bases and J 1 base; nucleotides not matched to a gene: 5.

J is TRBJ2-2 and V is TRBV7-3; TRBD2 might be the D (6 bases). The germline V gene encodes CDR1 SGHTA and CDR2 FQGTGA. Trimming shortened V by 2 bases and J by 1 base, and 8 bases separated the two germline ends. The CDR3 is made up of 15 amino acids. The CDR3 loop reads CASSLGLQNTGELFF. CDR3 sequence (DNA): TGTGCCAGCAGCTTAGGACTACAGAACACCGGGGAGCTGTTTTTT. The full variable domain, in which reference TRBV7-3 and TRBJ2-2 provide the parts outside the CDR3, is GAGVSQTPSNKVTEKGKYVELRCDPISGHTALYWYRQSLGQGPEFLIYFQGTGAADDSGLPNDRFFAVRPEGSVSTLKIQRTERGDSAVYLCASSLGLQNTGELFFGEGSRLTVL.

This rearrangement joins TRBV4-1 to TRBJ2-3, with D possibly being TRBD1 (7 bases). This CDR3 comprises 14 residues. The germline V gene encodes CDR1 MGHRA and CDR2 YSYEKL. Trimming stripped 6 bases from V and 3 bases from J, with 13 bases between. As DNA, the CDR3 is TGCGCCAGCAGTCAGGGGGGAAGAACAGATACGCAGTATTTT. Amino acids: CASSQGGRTDTQYF.

CDR3 bases: TGTGCCAGCAGCCCCGGGACAGGCCCTAACTATGGCTACACCTTC. Its protein product is CASSPGTGPNYGYTF. The chain combines TRBV5-4 with TRBJ1-2; 8 nucleotides match TRBD1. This CDR3 has 15 amino acids. V shed 4 bases, J shed 0 bases, and the junction held 5 bases outside the gene matches. CDR1 is SGHNT and CDR2 is YYREEE in the germline V gene (reference sequence).

The rearrangement joins TRBV29-1 to TRBJ2-3, with a weak D call TRBD2 (5 bases). With 4 bases removed from V and 3 bases from J, the gap between germline ends came to 8 bases. CDR1 and CDR2 (germline): SQVTM, ANQGSEA. The CDR3 has 12 residues. The CDR3 DNA reads TGCAGCGTTGTTCCGGGGACAGATACGCAGTATTTT. It codes for CSVVPGTDTQYF.

The gene calls are TRBV2 and TRBJ2-7, with D maybe TRBD2 (5 bases). From germline, CDR1 is SNHLY and CDR2 FYNNEI. The CDR3 sequence is 15 residues long. V lost 5 bases and J lost 0, with 14 bases in between. DNA for the CDR3: TGTGCCAGCAGTAGGACTCCCCAGAGCTCCTACGAGCAGTACTTC. Its protein is CASSRTPQSSYEQYF. Full variable domain (remainder filled in from reference TRBV2 and TRBJ2-7): EPEVTQTPSHQVTQMGQEVILRCVPISNHLYFYWYRQILGQKVEFLVSFYNNEISEKSEIFDDQFSVERPDGSNFTLKIRSTKLEDSAMYFCASSRTPQSSYEQYFGPGTRLTVT.

V is TRBV11-2 and J is TRBJ2-1; D may be TRBD2 (5 bases). V lost 1 base to trimming and J lost 3 bases, with 7 bases between them. Looked up from germline, CDR1 is SGHAT and CDR2 is FQNNGV. The CDR3 is 14 residues long. The CDR3 is CASSLVGDYNEQFF. The CDR3 coding sequence is TGTGCCAGCAGCTTAGTCGGGGACTACAATGAGCAGTTCTTC.

CDR3 residues: CSVGERGAYEQYF. DNA for the CDR3: TGCAGCGTTGGGGAACGGGGTGCCTACGAGCAGTACTTC. The J gene is TRBJ2-7, the V gene TRBV29-1, with D tentatively TRBD2 (5 bases). V lost 4 bases, J lost 2 bases, and 12 bases lay in between. Germline lookup yields CDR1 SQVTM and CDR2 ANQGSEA. CDR3 size: 13 residues.

The genes are TRBV7-9 and TRBJ1-1, with TRBD1 matching 7 bases. CDR1 is SEHNR and CDR2 is FQNEAQ in the germline V gene (reference sequence). CDR3 length equals 16 residues. The ends lost 7 bases at V and 0 bases at J; junction bases unmatched: 11. This chain's CDR3 is CASIRGGGRMNTEAFF. The DNA of the CDR3 is TGTGCCAGCATCAGAGGAGGGGGCAGGATGAACACTGAAGCTTTCTTT. The full variable domain, rest sourced from reference TRBV7-9 and TRBJ1-1, is DTGVSQNPRHKITKRGQNVTFRCDPISEHNRLYWYRQTLGQGPEFLTYFQNEAQLEKSRLLSDRFSAERPKGSFSTLEIQRTEQGDSAMYLCASIRGGGRMNTEAFFGQGTRLTVV.

The V and J genes are TRBV27 and TRBJ2-1, with D possibly being TRBD2 (5 bases). The CDR3 is 15 amino acids. V shed 1 base and J shed 0 bases, with 7 bases lying between them. Germline CDR1 reads MNHEY; CDR2 reads SMNVEV (reference sequence). The CDR3 is CASSLLASSYNEQFF. The CDR3 nucleotides are TGTGCCAGCAGTTTATTAGCGAGCTCCTACAATGAGCAGTTCTTC.

The J gene is TRBJ2-1, the V gene TRBV28; TRBD2 matches at 7 bases. J lost 0 bases, V lost 1 base, and 3 bases had no gene match. CDR1 is MDHEN, CDR2 SYDVKM, per germline. The CDR3 totals 16 residues. The DNA for the CDR3 is TGTGCCAGCAGTTTATACGGGAGGAGCTCCTACAATGAGCAGTTCTTC. This codes for CASSLYGRSSYNEQFF.